This paragraph reports one TCR beta chain. Its antigen specificity is not known. The record has no base qualities; no much larger clone is one base away. The data stem from a study of T cells in narcolepsy (dated by TCRdb to 2017 to 2018). Context from the whole study: Patients with narcolepsy type 1 or type 2 (NT1, NT2) were enrolled in the study together with healthy control donors. Autoreactive T cells targeting hypocretin neuron self-antigens (hypocretin, TRIB2) were sought in narcolepsy patients, and TCR Vbeta sequencing was used to track clonotypes in blood and CSF. General findings and caveats noted by the study authors: Patients and controls had comparable numbers of sequenced blood memory CD4+ clonotypes, averaging about 40,000 and 33,000, respectively. HCRT-specific and TRIB2-specific autoreactive clonotypes were highlighted in plots that compared CD4+ T cell clonotypes in CSF versus blood from the same patient. No sequences matching autoreactive T cell clones were contained in some blood memory CD4+ repertoires from patients and controls. According to the report, autoreactive clonotypes were detected serially in the blood of the same patients and of different patients, but not in healthy controls.

For TCR Vbeta sequencing, memory CD4+ T cells were sorted ex vivo from the peripheral blood of narcolepsy patients and healthy controls. Counted from cysteine to phenylalanine, this CDR3 has 19 amino acids. Of all the DNA, just the CDR3 is kept, 57 bases in frame from base 1. Trimming removed 4 bases from V and 0 bases from J; the gene matches leave 10 bases unexplained. CDR1 and CDR2 (LNHNV, YYDKDF) derive from the germline V gene (reference sequence). The library came from the immunoSEQ multiplex PCR assay. TCRdb took this table from immuneACCESS and kept in-frame rearrangements with V and J called. Such tables lack part of the clones; where checked against another copy, unresolved V genes explain under half of the gap, and the rest is unexplained. This sample holds around 30,000 clones; about nine tenths were observed only once. The ten most abundant clones make up around 1.2% of the sample.

This TCR came from a human donor with narcolepsy. The receptor chain draws on TRBV15 and TRBJ2-3; the central 13 bases match TRBD2. What was sequenced was CD45RA- memory CD4+ T cells from PBMCs. The cell subset or site label on this specimen signifies: memory T cells sorted ex vivo from peripheral blood. The CDR3 region reads CATSTRLAGGLSSTDTQYF. The nucleotide sequence is TGTGCCACCAGCACAAGACTAGCGGGGGGACTATCTAGCACAGATACGCAGTATTTT.